This is a list of T cell receptor beta chains from one sample in a study of cytomegalovirus exposure and HLA in healthy donors. Here immunoSEQ multiplex PCR was the method, and the copy in TCRdb shows in-frame clones only, minus some. In the table there are some 240,000 clones, around 73% of which are singletons. The sequenced material came from PBMCs. The receptors were sampled from a male donor in good health and CMV-seronegative. Both conserved end residues are part of each CDR3. A D gene is named only where the DNA matches it firmly. The listing skips clone size in some rows; elsewhere it reads once, few, many or a size class.

CDR3nt | CDR3aa | j_gene | d_gene | v_gene | abundance
TGCGCCAGCAGCCGGATATCCGGGACAGGGTCTGTAGAGACCCAGTACTTC | CASSRISGTGSVETQYF | TRBJ2-5 | TRBD1 | TRBV5-1 | -
TGCGCCAGCAGCTTGGTTCTAGCGGGAGCCTACGAGCAGTACTTC | CASSLVLAGAYEQYF | TRBJ2-7 | TRBD2 | TRBV5-1 | -
TGTACAGGGTGCAGGTCCTACGAGCAGTACTTC | CTGCRSYEQYF | TRBJ2-7 | - | TRBV21-1 | few
TGTGCCAGCAGCTTAAAAGGGGGTAGCACTGGGTCCGGGGAGCTGTTTTTT | CASSLKGGSTGSGELFF | TRBJ2-2 | - | TRBV7-3 | -
TGTGCCAGCGGGCTAGACAGCTCCTACAATGAGCAGTTCTTC | CASGLDSSYNEQFF | TRBJ2-1 | - | TRBV6-1 | -
TGTGCCAGCAGCAAAACTAGCGGGAGGTACAATGAGCAGTTCTTC | CASSKTSGRYNEQFF | TRBJ2-1 | - | TRBV21-1 | -
TGTGCCATCAGTGAGAGGGGATACGAGCAGTACTTC | CAISERGYEQYF | TRBJ2-7 | - | TRBV10-3 | few
TGCGCCAGCAGCCAAGACAGGGCCAAGTACTCCGAGCAGTACTTC | CASSQDRAKYSEQYF | TRBJ2-7 | - | TRBV4-1 | -
TGTGCCACCAGCAGAGCGAAGGGAGATACCGGGGAGCTGTTTTTT | CATSRAKGDTGELFF | TRBJ2-2 | - | TRBV15 | -
TGTGCCAGTAGTATTCTCGCGGGAGGGCGTAATGAGCAGTTCTTC | CASSILAGGRNEQFF | TRBJ2-1 | TRBD2 | TRBV19 | -
TGTGCCAGTAGTACCGGGACAGGAACGGAGACCCAGTACTTC | CASSTGTGTETQYF | TRBJ2-5 | TRBD1 | TRBV19 | -
TGTGCCAGCAGCTCACCTATAGCAATGGGCAATCAGCCCCAGCATTTT | CASSSPIAMGNQPQHF | TRBJ1-5 | - | TRBV7-2 | -
TGTGCCAGCAGCCCCAGGGGCCCGTCTAGCAATCAGCCCCAGCATTTT | CASSPRGPSSNQPQHF | TRBJ1-5 | - | TRBV28 | -
TGCGCCAGCAGATCTCTAGCGGGTAGCCAGAACACCGGGGAGCTGTTTTTT | CASRSLAGSQNTGELFF | TRBJ2-2 | TRBD2 | TRBV5-1 | -
TGTGCCATCAGGACTAGCGGGACAGATACGCAGTATTTT | CAIRTSGTDTQYF | TRBJ2-3 | TRBD2 | TRBV10-3 | few
TGTGCCAGCGGCCGGGGGTCGGAGGGAAACACCATATATTTT | CASGRGSEGNTIYF | TRBJ1-3 | - | TRBV28 | once
TGTGCCAGCAGGGCATCTATGAGGGCCGAACAGCCCCAGCATTTT | CASRASMRAEQPQHF | TRBJ1-5 | - | TRBV6-5 | -
TGTGCCAGTAGATTCCGGGGAGCTAACTATGGCTACACCTTC | CASRFRGANYGYTF | TRBJ1-2 | - | TRBV19 | few
TGTGCCAGCAGCGTGGGGACTAGCGCGAACAATGAGCAGTTCTTC | CASSVGTSANNEQFF | TRBJ2-1 | TRBD2 | TRBV11-1 | -
TGTGCCAGTAGTTTGGGACAGATGAACACTGAAGCTTTCTTT | CASSLGQMNTEAFF | TRBJ1-1 | TRBD1 | TRBV19 | -
TGCGCCAGCAGCACGGGACAGGGGAACACTGAAGCTTTCTTT | CASSTGQGNTEAFF | TRBJ1-1 | TRBD1 | TRBV5-1 | -
TGCGCCAGCAGCTTGGGCAGTACAGATACGCAGTATTTT | CASSLGSTDTQYF | TRBJ2-3 | - | TRBV5-1 | -
TGTGCCTGGAGCGGACTAGCGGGAGGGGTCAATGAGCAGTTCTTC | CAWSGLAGGVNEQFF | TRBJ2-1 | TRBD2 | TRBV30 | -
TGCGCCAGCAGGAGGAGTTGGGTAGCCAAAAACATTCAGTACTTC | CASRRSWVAKNIQYF | TRBJ2-4 | - | TRBV5-1 | -
TGTGCCAGCAGCTTGGCTGACAGCAGTGAGCAGTTCTTC | CASSLADSSEQFF | TRBJ2-1 | - | TRBV4-2 | few
TGTGCCAGCAGCAAGGGGACAGATTCCTCCTACGAGCAGTACTTC | CASSKGTDSSYEQYF | TRBJ2-7 | TRBD1 | TRBV7-9 | few
TGTGCCAGCAGCCCATTGACAGGCCCCTACGGGGAGCTGTTTTTT | CASSPLTGPYGELFF | TRBJ2-2 | - | TRBV9 | once
TGTGCCAGCAGCTCACTTCTGAGAGGGGGACGGGAAGCTTTCTTT | CASSSLLRGGREAFF | TRBJ1-1 | - | TRBV7-2 | -
TGTGCCAGCAGCGCCGTAGGATCTAGCGGGCCGAACACCGGGGAGCTGTTTTTT | CASSAVGSSGPNTGELFF | TRBJ2-2 | TRBD2 | TRBV9 | -
TGTGCCAGCAGCTTCCGGGGAGCTGGAACATACGAGCAGTACTTC | CASSFRGAGTYEQYF | TRBJ2-7 | - | TRBV5-6 | -
TGCAGCGTTATCTCCCTCGGAGACGAGCAGTACTTC | CSVISLGDEQYF | TRBJ2-7 | - | TRBV29-1 | -
TGTGCCAGCAGCAAAACAGGGGGAGGCGGGGAGCTGTTTTTT | CASSKTGGGGELFF | TRBJ2-2 | TRBD1 | TRBV28 | -
TGTGCCAGCAGCGTAGGACTAGCGGGAACCGAGCAGTTCTTC | CASSVGLAGTEQFF | TRBJ2-1 | TRBD2 | TRBV9 | -
TGCGCCAGCAGCCAAGATGGCGGGACCTACGAGCAGTACTTC | CASSQDGGTYEQYF | TRBJ2-7 | - | TRBV4-1 | -
TGCGCCAGCAGCCTTAGCGGGGCGATTGGTAATGAGCAGTTCTTC | CASSLSGAIGNEQFF | TRBJ2-1 | TRBD2 | TRBV4-1 | -
TGCGCCAGCAGCTTGGGGCAGGGTTGGGAGACCCAGTACTTC | CASSLGQGWETQYF | TRBJ2-5 | - | TRBV5-1 | -
TGTGCCTGGAGTATCAGATCACCCCTCCACTTT | CAWSIRSPLHF | TRBJ1-6 | - | TRBV30 | -
TGCGCCAGCAGCTTGGCCGGGACAGCGAACACTGAAGCTTTCTTT | CASSLAGTANTEAFF | TRBJ1-1 | TRBD1 | TRBV5-1 | -
TGTGCCAGCAGCCGAACGATGGCAGGGGCGAGTTGGTCCACTGAAGCTTTCTTT | CASSRTMAGASWSTEAFF | TRBJ1-1 | - | TRBV7-8 | few
TGTGCCAGCAGCACACTCGGACAGGGGTACAATGAGCAGTTCTTC | CASSTLGQGYNEQFF | TRBJ2-1 | TRBD1 | TRBV7-2 | -